The 29 T cell receptor beta chains given below trace back to one sample, sequenced in a study of glioma-infiltrating T cells. The iRepertoire nested amplicon-rescue multiplex PCR amplified TCR alpha and beta CDR3s from RNA. TCRdb recomputed calls from the multiplex PCR reads with MiXCR, one row per CDR3 protein. The data show fewer than 200,000 distinct CDR3 sequences, over 30% seen once. The sample was glioma tissue, nonneoplastic brain tissue, or PBMCs (not recorded which). The receptors shown here come from a human donor with low-grade glioma or glioblastoma, undergoing nonglioma brain surgery, or in good health (not recorded which).

A word on this clonotype: Mismatch with germline at one junction end may stem from a read error. DNA for the CDR3: TGTGCCAGCATTCCGCTCTCCTACGAGCATTACTTC. It encodes CASIPLSYEHYF. The chain couples TRBV27 to TRBJ2-7; no firm D call. Per the germline V gene, CDR1 is MNHEY and CDR2 is SMNVEV (reference sequence). The CDR3 length is 12 residues.

This clonotype was recorded a few times. The chain combines TRBV12-3 or TRBV12-4 with TRBJ1-4; 7 nucleotides line up with TRBD1. This CDR3 region has 14 residues. V was clipped by 1 base and J by 6 bases; unmatched bases: 2. The DNA of the CDR3 is TGTGCCAGCAGTTTAGGGCAGGGGGATGAAAAACTGTTTTTT. This gives the protein CASSLGQGDEKLFF.

This chain connects TRBV4-1 to TRBJ2-7; 10 nucleotides line up with TRBD2. The CDR3 consists of 16 residues. Germline V gives CDR1 MGHRA, CDR2 YSYEKL. The trim removed 4 bases at V and 5 bases at J, leaving 11 bases unmatched. CDR3 in amino acids: CASSPTRRGLADEQYF. The DNA for the CDR3 is TGCGCCAGCAGCCCAACGCGACGCGGACTAGCGGACGAGCAGTACTTC.

Note on this clonotype: An end of the junction differs from the germline gene, which may be a read error. This chain joins TRBV15 and TRBJ1-3, with D unresolved. In germline, CDR1 is LNHNV, CDR2 YYDKDF (reference sequence). The CDR3 extends over 14 amino acids. The CDR3 here is CAASDLGSGNTISF. CDR3 DNA sequence: TGTGCCGCTTCGGACCTCGGCTCTGGAAACACCATCTCTTTT.

This clonotype was counted many times. The chain uses TRBV27 and TRBJ2-1, with 7 bases matching TRBD1. The trim removed 0 bases at V and 1 base at J, leaving 15 bases unmatched. Germline values: CDR1 MNHEY, CDR2 SMNVEV (reference sequence). This CDR3 spans 20 amino acids. This CDR3 is CASSLSPHDEEQGSYNEQFF. CDR3 nucleotides: TGTGCCAGCAGTTTATCGCCCCACGACGAGGAACAGGGGTCCTACAATGAGCAGTTCTTC.

With regard to this clonotype: It may be a read error: a sequence one base away is much more abundant. The chain links TRBV20-1 to TRBJ1-1; TRBD1 matches at 7 bases. The germline V gene encodes CDR1 DFQATT and CDR2 SNEGSKA (reference sequence). The CDR3 is 13 residues long. The CDR3 here is CSVGGTVKTEAFF. Written as DNA, the CDR3 is TGCAGCGTTGGTGGGACAGTTAAAACTGAAGCTTTCTTT.

At least ten counts were recorded for this clonotype. The gene calls are TRBV19 and TRBJ2-7; possibly TRBD1 for D (5 bases). The ends were cut back, 5 bases at V and 1 base at J, with 15 bases in the middle. The CDR3 has 15 amino acids. Germline CDR1 is LNHDA and CDR2 is SQIVND (reference sequence). In DNA form, the CDR3 reads TGTGCCAGTAGTGTCGCCCGACAGCCTTCCTACGAGCAGTACTTC. As protein: CASSVARQPSYEQYF.

With respect to this clonotype: The missing conserved phenylalanine or tryptophan at the end of this CDR3 makes a read error likely. The chain carries TRBV9 and TRBJ2-3; the D gene is possibly TRBD1 (5 bases). Trimming took off 3 bases at V and 2 bases at J, with 16 bases between the two ends. CDR3 length: 16 amino acids. The germline V gene encodes CDR1 SGDLS and CDR2 YYNGEE. The CDR3 coding sequence is TGTGCCAGCAGCGCACGGCAGGGATCCTTCACAGATACGCAGTATTCT. The encoded protein is CASSARQGSFTDTQYS.

This clonotype was counted only a few times. The V call is TRBV4-3, the J call TRBJ2-3; perhaps TRBD1 as D (5 bases). Germline CDR1 reads LGHNA; CDR2 reads YSLEER. The CDR3 loop spans 14 amino acids. V lost 0 bases to trimming and J lost 2 bases, with 6 bases between them. CDR3 protein: CASSQEDNTDTQYF. CDR3 in DNA: TGCGCCAGCAGCCAAGAGGACAACACAGATACGCAGTATTTT.

Notes on this clonotype: This could be a read error, since a much larger clone is one nucleotide away. This chain uses TRBV5-4 with TRBJ1-6; no reliable D call. The CDR3 has 16 amino acids. The germline gives CDR1 SGHNT, CDR2 YYREEE (reference sequence). CDR3 sequence reads: CASSLSRGSYNSPLRF. CDR3 in DNA: TGTGCCAGCAGCTTGTCCCGCGGCTCCTATAATTCACCCCTCCGCTTT.

This clonotype was detected ten times or more. V usage is TRBV29-1 and J usage is TRBJ2-7, with D uncertain. The CDR3 loop spans 11 amino acids. Germline V lookup: CDR1 SQVTM, CDR2 ANQGSEA. Trimming removed 3 bases at V and 0 bases at J, with 3 bases between. CDR3: CSVDTSYEQYF. CDR3 nucleotide sequence: TGCAGCGTTGATACCTCCTACGAGCAGTACTTC.

By its share, this clonotype is medium-sized. This chain's CDR3 is CASSEESGASDTQYF. The CDR3 bases are TGTGCCAGCAGTGAAGAGAGCGGGGCCTCAGATACGCAGTATTTT. The J gene is TRBJ2-3, the V gene TRBV6-1, with 7 bases fitting TRBD2. The CDR3 covers 15 residues. J lost 4 bases, V lost 1 base, and 5 bases had no gene match. Germline V gives CDR1 MNHNS, CDR2 SASEGT.

This clonotype was recorded at least ten times. This chain joins TRBV7-2 and TRBJ2-1, with no clear D. Between the trimmed V and J ends, which lost 1 base and 4 bases, there was a span of 8 bases. Germline V lookup: CDR1 SGHTA, CDR2 FQGNSA. The CDR3 extends over 14 amino acids. The CDR3 sequence is CASSLVEWYNEQFF. Written as DNA, the CDR3 is TGTGCCAGCAGCTTAGTAGAGTGGTACAATGAGCAGTTCTTC.

This clonotype occurred many times. J is TRBJ2-7 and V is TRBV25-1, with D possibly being TRBD1 (6 bases). CDR3 length: 13 amino acids. Germline V gene data show CDR1 as MGHDK and CDR2 as SYGVNS. Trimming stripped 6 bases from V and 5 bases from J, with 14 bases between. CDR3 in amino acids: CASSNTGSDEQYF. Written as DNA, the CDR3 is TGTGCCAGCAGCAATACAGGGTCTGACGAGCAGTACTTC.

This clonotype was found many times. The CDR3 DNA is TGCAGTGCTAGTGGGGGTCGCCTAGCGGGAGGGCGCCCCTACGAGCAGTACTTC. It specifies CSASGGRLAGGRPYEQYF. J is TRBJ2-7 and V is TRBV20-1; TRBD2 aligns across 12 bases. Germline CDR1 and CDR2: DFQATT and SNEGSKA (reference sequence). The CDR3 runs 18 residues. Trimming took 3 bases from V and 2 from J; bases not matched to a gene: 14.

V usage is TRBV19 and J usage is TRBJ2-5, with D hard to call. This CDR3 region has 14 residues. Germline lookup yields CDR1 LNHDA and CDR2 SQIVND (reference sequence). Trimming stripped 5 bases from V and 4 bases from J, with 14 bases between. CDR3 sequence (DNA): TGTGCCAGTAGTTTTTCGACATGGCGAGAGACCCAGTACTTC. Protein: CASSFSTWRETQYF.

This clonotype was seen ten or more times. This chain links TRBV2 with TRBJ2-7; 7 bases are shared with TRBD1. Trimming took 5 bases from V and 2 from J; bases not matched to a gene: 6. This CDR3 has 14 amino acids. The germline CDR1 and CDR2 sequences are SNHLY and FYNNEI. The DNA of the CDR3 is TGTGCCAGCAGTCCCCCAGGGGGACCCTACGAGCAGTACTTC. Protein: CASSPPGGPYEQYF.

This clonotype occurred many times. J is TRBJ1-1 and V is TRBV4-1, with D unresolved. CDR3 size: 13 residues. Trimming removed 2 bases from V and 2 bases from J, with 6 bases in between. CDR1 and CDR2 (germline): MGHRA, YSYEKL. The CDR3 nucleotides are TGCGCCAGCAGCCAAAGGGCTAACACTGAAGCTTTCTTT. Protein sequence: CASSQRANTEAFF.

This clonotype has ten or more counts. The rearrangement uses TRBV18 and TRBJ1-1; unclear D gene. The CDR3 spans 13 residues. Germline CDR1 is KGHSH and CDR2 is LQKENI. The V end was cut by 0 bases, the J end by 11 bases, with 13 bases between. The CDR3 reads CASSPPSHPWAFF. The CDR3 DNA follows: TGTGCCAGCTCACCACCGAGCCATCCGTGGGCTTTCTTT.

This clonotype was seen repeatedly, ten times or more. This sequence joins TRBV18 and TRBJ2-7, with TRBD2 matching over 9 bases. V lost 3 bases, J lost 0 bases, and 6 bases stayed unmatched. The CDR3 is 16 amino acids. Germline V gives CDR1 KGHSH, CDR2 LQKENI. The CDR3 here is CASSPPSGTTSYEQYF. The DNA for the CDR3 is TGTGCCAGCTCACCTCCTAGCGGGACGACCTCCTACGAGCAGTACTTC.

About this clonotype itself: A read error may explain this, as a much larger clone is one base away. The rearrangement links TRBV29-1 to TRBJ2-1, with D perhaps assigned TRBD1 or TRBD2 (5 bases each). Germline CDR1 SQVTM, CDR2 ANQGSEA. The CDR3 extends over 12 amino acids. The CDR3 protein is CGVEGRSNEQFF. The CDR3 region has the DNA TGCGGCGTTGAGGGACGGAGCAATGAGCAGTTCTTC.

Only a few counts were recorded for this clonotype. V gene TRBV7-9 combines with J gene TRBJ2-1; D perhaps matches TRBD2 (5 bases). Germline lookup yields CDR1 SEHNR and CDR2 FQNEAQ (reference sequence). V was shortened by 5 bases and J by 9 bases, with 11 bases between the two germline ends. This CDR3 spans 12 amino acids. The CDR3 protein is CASSAVGAEQFF. CDR3 sequence (DNA): TGTGCCAGCAGCGCTGTGGGAGCTGAGCAGTTCTTC.

This clonotype occurred many times. The chain joins TRBV20-1 to TRBJ2-2; 11 positions match TRBD2. The V and J ends lost 0 bases and 6 bases, in that order; junction bases with no gene match: 6. Per the germline V gene, CDR1 is DFQATT and CDR2 is SNEGSKA (reference sequence). The CDR3 consists of 16 residues. CDR3 region: CSARDYTSGSSGELFF. The CDR3 DNA sequence: TGCAGTGCTAGAGATTATACTAGCGGGAGTTCCGGGGAGCTGTTTTTT.

This clonotype was seen a few times. The chain combines TRBV10-3 with TRBJ2-1; D not certain. CDR1 is ENHRY, CDR2 SYGVKD, per germline. The CDR3 sequence is 12 residues long. The V and J ends lost 0 bases and 9 bases respectively, with 6 bases between them. CDR3 in DNA: TGTGCCATCAGTGAGTCTTACGGTGAGCAGTTCTTC. Its translation: CAISESYGEQFF.

In its sample, this clonotype was seen many times. The chain links TRBV7-8 to TRBJ2-5, with 8 positions matching TRBD1. V gave up 0 bases and J gave up 4 bases; unmatched junction bases: 10. The length of the CDR3 is 17 residues. Germline assignment: CDR1 SGHVS and CDR2 FQNEAQ. Here the CDR3 reads CASSLALGQGGRETQYF. CDR3 nucleotide sequence: TGTGCCAGCAGCTTAGCGTTAGGACAGGGAGGAAGAGAGACCCAGTACTTC.

The gene calls are TRBV6-1 and TRBJ2-3, with 11 bases lining up with TRBD2. The V gene end was trimmed by 6 bases and the J gene end by 4 bases; junction bases not matched to a gene: 9. CDR1 MNHNS and CDR2 SASEGT come from the germline V gene. This CDR3 has 16 residues. The CDR3 nucleotides are TGTGCCAGCAGACAACTAGCGGGAGTAGCGGCAGATACGCAGTATTTT. It yields the protein CASRQLAGVAADTQYF.

This clonotype was recorded at least ten times. The chain recombines TRBV7-8 with TRBJ2-1; 10 positions match TRBD2. J gave up 6 bases and V 5 bases, and 7 bases lay outside the gene matches. There are 15 residues in the CDR3. Per the germline V gene, CDR1 is SGHVS and CDR2 is FQNEAQ. For the CDR3, the DNA is TGTGCCAGCAGCCCACGGACTAGCGGTCTCAATGAGCAGTTCTTC. This codes for CASSPRTSGLNEQFF.

This clonotype was detected many times. The rearrangement uses TRBV29-1 and TRBJ2-1; 9 positions match TRBD1. The CDR3 length is 18 residues. V was clipped by 3 bases and J by 3 bases; unmatched bases: 15. Germline V CDR1 and CDR2: SQVTM, ANQGSEA. CDR3 protein: CSVEPVRAGQGFYNEQFF. The CDR3 region has the DNA TGCAGCGTTGAGCCGGTGCGTGCGGGACAGGGTTTCTACAATGAGCAGTTCTTC.

A note on this clonotype: This clone may be a read error of a much larger clone one base away. This chain links TRBV12-3 or TRBV12-4 with TRBJ1-5; tentatively, D is TRBD1 (6 bases). The length of the CDR3 is 14 residues. The CDR3 sequence: CASTTGSPNQHQHF. The CDR3 region has the DNA TGTGCCAGCACTACAGGGTCCCCCAATCAGCACCAGCATTTT.